One and the same sample provided the 11 T cell receptor beta chains below, sequenced in a study of blood T cell repertoires in COVID-19. Measured with immunoSEQ multiplex PCR; TCRdb has only the in-frame clones, and not every one. This table has 300,000 to 400,000 clones, about 90% appearing once. The sample consisted of peripheral blood. Receptor source: a woman between 18 and 29 years old who had recovered from COVID-19.

This sequence joins TRBV10-1 and TRBJ2-7; the match to TRBD2 covers 7 bases. The ends lost 6 bases at V and 2 bases at J; junction bases unmatched: 10. This CDR3 contains 15 residues. Germline CDR1 WNHNN, CDR2 SYGVQD (reference sequence). CDR3 protein: CASSGNLAATYEQYV. DNA for the CDR3: TGCGCCAGCAGCGGTAACCTAGCGGCAACCTACGAGCAGTACGTC.

CDR3 DNA sequence: TGTGCCAGCAGCTTAAGCGGGAGCGGTCACAATGAGCAGTTCTTC. It specifies CASSLSGSGHNEQFF. V usage is TRBV11-2 and J usage is TRBJ2-1; 8 bases are a match to TRBD2. CDR1 is SGHAT, CDR2 FQNNGV, per germline. V was pared by 2 bases and J by 5 bases, with 5 bases of the junction left unmatched. The CDR3 consists of 15 residues.

The chain couples TRBV6-2 or TRBV6-3 to TRBJ2-7; 13 nucleotides match TRBD2. With V trimmed by 0 bases and J by 5 bases, 16 bases remained unmatched. The length of the CDR3 is 20 residues. Germline CDR1 and CDR2: MNHEY and SVGEGT. The CDR3 DNA reads as TGTGCCAGCAGTTACTCCGGACTAGCGGGAGCCGCTCTTTTGTTGGACGAGCAGTACGTC. This encodes CASSYSGLAGAALLLDEQYV.

The chain has TRBV7-9 and TRBJ1-3; D is possibly TRBD1 (6 bases). The germline CDR1 and CDR2 sequences are SEHNR and FQNEAQ (reference sequence). This CDR3 comprises 15 residues. V was pared by 0 bases and J by 4 bases, with 10 bases between. CDR3 region: CASSLAQGRGNTIYF. CDR3 nucleotides: TGTGCCAGCAGCTTAGCCCAGGGGCGAGGAAACACCATATATTTT.

J is TRBJ2-5 and V is TRBV11-2; tentative D call: TRBD1 (5 bases). Trimming removed 2 bases at V and 2 bases at J, with 9 bases between. Germline CDR1 reads SGHAT; CDR2 reads FQNNGV. The CDR3 extends over 14 amino acids. This chain's CDR3 is CASSLQGKQETQYF. In DNA form, the CDR3 reads TGTGCCAGCAGCTTACAGGGAAAACAAGAGACCCAGTACTTC. The variable domain in full, with the rest retrieved from reference TRBV11-2 and TRBJ2-5, is EAGVAQSPRYKIIEKRQSVAFWCNPISGHATLYWYQQILGQGPKLLIQFQNNGVVDDSQLPKDRFSAERLKGVDSTLKIQPAKLEDSAVYLCASSLQGKQETQYFGPGTRLLVL.

The chain employs TRBV24-1 and TRBJ2-6; D call uncertain. Trimming took 3 bases from V and 4 from J, leaving 9 bases between them. CDR1 is KGHDR and CDR2 is SFDVKD in the germline V gene. The CDR3 is 15 residues long. For the CDR3, the DNA is TGTGCCACCAGTGATCCCTCCTTAGGGGCCAACGTCCTGACTTTC. It encodes CATSDPSLGANVLTF.

The V call is TRBV7-8, the J call TRBJ2-2; D possibly corresponds to TRBD2 (5 bases). CDR3 size: 16 residues. Germline lookup yields CDR1 SGHVS and CDR2 FQNEAQ. V lost 0 bases and J lost 2, with 10 bases in between. The CDR3 region has the DNA TGTGCCAGCAGCTTAGCAGAGGGTACCAACACCGGGGAGCTGTTTTTT. Encoded protein: CASSLAEGTNTGELFF.

Written as DNA, the CDR3 is TGCAGTGCTCGTGAAGTAGGGGGTTACTCCTATAATTCACCCCTCCACTTT. This codes for CSAREVGGYSYNSPLHF. The chain combines TRBV20-1 with TRBJ1-6, with D tentatively TRBD1 (6 bases). This CDR3 region has 17 residues. The germline CDR1 and CDR2 sequences are DFQATT and SNEGSKA (reference sequence). Deletions cut 5 bases from V and 0 bases from J, with 17 bases between.

The chain employs TRBV11-3 and TRBJ2-3; 8 bases line up with TRBD2. The CDR3 consists of 14 residues. Germline V gene sequence: CDR1 SGHNT, CDR2 YENEEA. V trimming: 3 bases; J trimming: 5 bases; junction bases outside the gene matches: 4. The CDR3 coding sequence is TGTGCCAGCAGCTTTAGCGGGATAGTAGATACGCAGTATTTT. This translates into CASSFSGIVDTQYF.

V is TRBV6-2 or TRBV6-3 and J is TRBJ2-4; 14 positions agree with TRBD2. Losses at the gene ends were 5 bases for V and 5 bases for J; bases not matched to a gene: 5. The germline V gene has CDR1 MNHEY and CDR2 SVGEGT. This CDR3 has 16 amino acids. CDR3 bases: TGTGCCAGCAGTCGACTAGCGGGAGGGGGCCAAAACATTCAGTACTTC. Translated, it gives CASSRLAGGGQNIQYF.

V gene TRBV24-1 combines with J gene TRBJ1-1; 10 bases fit TRBD1. The germline V gene has CDR1 KGHDR and CDR2 SFDVKD. The CDR3 length is 16 residues. The junction had 9 bases not matched to a gene; V was cut back by 5 bases and J by 4 bases. The CDR3 DNA is TGTGCCACCAGTGCAAGTTCCGGGACAGGGGTCACTGAAGCTTTCTTT. This gives the protein CATSASSGTGVTEAFF.